Listed below are T cell receptor beta chains from one sample, sequenced in a study of immune cell composition in non-small cell lung cancer. The assay was immunoSEQ multiplex PCR, and TCRdb's table has in-frame clones only and misses some. The sample has more than 4,000 clones; 70% to 90% are singletons. Specimen: non-adjacent lung tissue. The source of these receptors is a human donor with non-small cell lung cancer. Some clones in this sample may be carry-over from other donors' samples. Each CDR3 is given with its conserved first and last residue. D genes are given only for firm matches.

len	v_gene	j_gene	d_gene	CDR3aa
13	TRBV5-8	TRBJ2-7	TRBD2	CASSTRGSGEQYF
15	TRBV30	TRBJ1-2	-	CAWSLPRLPGYGYTF
15	TRBV5-1	TRBJ2-5	-	CASSLAGTPQETQYF
13	TRBV2	TRBJ2-1	-	CASTGVGYNEQFF
16	TRBV2	TRBJ2-7	TRBD2	CASRRLAGPPPYEQYF
14	TRBV5-6	TRBJ1-1	-	CASSPLLPGTEAFF
15	TRBV18	TRBJ1-5	TRBD1	CASSSAEGAFQPQHF
13	TRBV18	TRBJ2-7	-	CASSPARDYEQYF
12	TRBV12-5	TRBJ1-3	-	CASGQGWNTIYF
13	TRBV10-3	TRBJ1-1	TRBD1	CATRDRGEAEAFF
15	TRBV27	TRBJ2-1	-	CASSLNLARYNEQFF
12	TRBV10-3	TRBJ2-1	-	CAISEGSNEQFF
15	TRBV18	TRBJ1-6	-	CASSPDSRYNSPLHF
13	TRBV18	TRBJ1-1	-	CASSPPDSTEAFF
18	TRBV7-9	TRBJ1-1	-	CASSLALGEAAPNTEAFF
14	TRBV11-2	TRBJ1-2	-	CASSVPRGLRGYTF
13	TRBV2	TRBJ2-2	TRBD1	CASSVQGAVELFF
14	TRBV28	TRBJ2-5	TRBD1	CASSSRQGAQTQYF
14	TRBV29-1	TRBJ2-1	TRBD2	CSVEAGEHYNEQFF
13	TRBV29-1	TRBJ1-1	-	CSVEEEGSTEAFF
15	TRBV19	TRBJ1-5	TRBD1	CASSNRGIGRQPQHF
15	TRBV28	TRBJ2-7	-	CASSTTDPEHYEQYF
14	TRBV7-9	TRBJ1-1	TRBD1	CASSPGQGQWEAFF
15	TRBV4-3	TRBJ2-3	TRBD1	CASSHDRAGTDTQYF
16	TRBV6-1	TRBJ2-3	-	CASSEGVGRATDTQYF
14	TRBV5-1	TRBJ2-7	TRBD1	CASSSGQSSYEQYF
15	TRBV2	TRBJ1-2	-	CASSLIQGRGNGYTF
13	TRBV29-1	TRBJ1-1	-	CSVGQGWYAEAFF
14	TRBV29-1	TRBJ2-3	-	CSVELGANTDTQYF
14	TRBV5-5	TRBJ2-7	-	CASSLGGNSYEQYF
15	TRBV28	TRBJ2-3	TRBD2	CASSLVRGGTDTQYF
14	TRBV28	TRBJ1-5	-	CASRTEPINQPQHF
13	TRBV9	TRBJ2-1	-	CASSAGLYNEQFF
15	TRBV15	TRBJ2-2	-	CATSRDLTFTGELFF
15	TRBV19	TRBJ1-5	TRBD1	CASSITGQGGQPQHF
14	TRBV25-1	TRBJ2-1	-	CASSDGGYNNEQFF
15	TRBV5-6	TRBJ1-2	-	CASSLVGRAKDGYTF
14	TRBV28	TRBJ1-4	-	CASSEDTLNEKLFF
14	TRBV2	TRBJ2-1	TRBD1	CASSRDSSYNEQFF
16	TRBV6-5	TRBJ2-7	TRBD1	CASSSGGTGFNYEQYF